Here is one TCR beta chain with its context. Source study methods: Researchers report that nucleated cell counts were estimated from reference gene primer amplification. The protocol was immunoSEQ multiplex PCR, while the TCRdb copy is restricted to in-frame clones and leaves out a portion. For V, J and clone size, that table is used; D and trimming come from the DNA. Of a few hundred thousand clones listed, roughly 88% are singletons. This entry is derived from a study of blood T cell repertoires in COVID-19. V was cut by 4 bases and J by 5 bases, with 12 bases left in between. The CDR3 length is 13 residues. CDR1 SGDLS and CDR2 YYNGEE come from the germline V gene. For recovered donors of Cohort 3, there were two negative PCRs, clearance, or symptom resolution.

This receptor was obtained from a man aged 25-45 years who had recovered from COVID-19. The genes are TRBV9 and TRBJ1-1, with D possibly matching TRBD1 (5 bases). Sequencing input: PBMCs or T cells enriched from blood (not recorded which). The CDR3 here is CASSLGTDTEAFF. CDR3 DNA: TGTGCCAGCAGCCTAGGGACTGATACTGAAGCTTTCTTT.